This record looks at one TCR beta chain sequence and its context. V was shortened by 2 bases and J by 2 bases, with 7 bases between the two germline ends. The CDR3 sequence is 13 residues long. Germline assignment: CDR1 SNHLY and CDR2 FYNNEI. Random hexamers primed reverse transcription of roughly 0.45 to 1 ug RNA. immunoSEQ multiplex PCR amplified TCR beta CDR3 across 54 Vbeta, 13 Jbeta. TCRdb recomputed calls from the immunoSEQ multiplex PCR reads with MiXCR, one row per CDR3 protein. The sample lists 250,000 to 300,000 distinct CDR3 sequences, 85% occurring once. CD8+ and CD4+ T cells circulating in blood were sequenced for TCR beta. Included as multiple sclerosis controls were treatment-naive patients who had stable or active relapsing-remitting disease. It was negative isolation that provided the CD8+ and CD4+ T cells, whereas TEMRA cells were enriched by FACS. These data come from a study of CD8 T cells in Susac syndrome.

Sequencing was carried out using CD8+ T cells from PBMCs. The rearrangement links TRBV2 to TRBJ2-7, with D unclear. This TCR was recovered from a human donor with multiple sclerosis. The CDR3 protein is CASSEIPAYEQYF. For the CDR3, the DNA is TGTGCCAGCAGTGAAATTCCGGCCTACGAGCAGTACTTC.